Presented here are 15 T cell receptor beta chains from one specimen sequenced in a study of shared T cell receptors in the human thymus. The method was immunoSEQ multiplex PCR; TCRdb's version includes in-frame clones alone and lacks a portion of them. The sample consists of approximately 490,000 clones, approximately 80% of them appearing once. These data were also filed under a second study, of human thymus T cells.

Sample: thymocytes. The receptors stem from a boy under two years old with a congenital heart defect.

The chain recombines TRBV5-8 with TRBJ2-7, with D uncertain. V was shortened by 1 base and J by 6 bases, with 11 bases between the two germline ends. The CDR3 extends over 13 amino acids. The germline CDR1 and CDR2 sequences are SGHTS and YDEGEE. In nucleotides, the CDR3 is TGTGCCAGCAGCTTGAAAATCCTTCCCGAGCAGTACTTC. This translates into CASSLKILPEQYF.

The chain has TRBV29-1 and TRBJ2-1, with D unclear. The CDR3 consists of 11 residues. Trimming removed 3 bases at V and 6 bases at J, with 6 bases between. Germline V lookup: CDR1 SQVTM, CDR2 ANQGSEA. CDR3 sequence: CSVDAGNEQFF. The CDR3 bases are TGCAGCGTTGATGCAGGCAATGAGCAGTTCTTC.

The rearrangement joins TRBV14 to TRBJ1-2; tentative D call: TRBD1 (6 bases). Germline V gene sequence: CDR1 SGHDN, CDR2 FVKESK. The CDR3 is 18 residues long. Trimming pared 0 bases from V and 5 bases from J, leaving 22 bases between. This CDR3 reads CASSQDYAGGRGWYGYTF. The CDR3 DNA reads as TGTGCCAGCAGCCAAGATTACGCGGGGGGCAGGGGATGGTATGGCTACACCTTC.

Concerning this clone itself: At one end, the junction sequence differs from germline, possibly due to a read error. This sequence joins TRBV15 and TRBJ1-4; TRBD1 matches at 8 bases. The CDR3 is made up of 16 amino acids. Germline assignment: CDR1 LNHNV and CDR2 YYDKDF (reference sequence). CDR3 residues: CATSRVPTGANEELFF. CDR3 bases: TGTGCCACCAGCAGAGTACCGACAGGGGCTAATGAAGAACTGTTTTTT.

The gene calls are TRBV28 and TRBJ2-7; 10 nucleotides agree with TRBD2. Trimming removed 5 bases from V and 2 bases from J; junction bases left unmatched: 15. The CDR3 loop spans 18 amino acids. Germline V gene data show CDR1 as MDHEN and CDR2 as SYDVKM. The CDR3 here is CASSIDRLAGPYAYEQYF. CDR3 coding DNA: TGTGCCAGCAGTATCGACAGACTAGCGGGCCCTTACGCCTACGAGCAGTACTTC.

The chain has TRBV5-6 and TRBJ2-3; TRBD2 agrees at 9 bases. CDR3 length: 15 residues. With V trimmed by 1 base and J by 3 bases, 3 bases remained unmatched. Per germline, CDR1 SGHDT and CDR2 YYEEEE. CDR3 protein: CASSLKGLATDTQYF. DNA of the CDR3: TGTGCCAGCAGCTTGAAGGGACTAGCAACAGATACGCAGTATTTT.

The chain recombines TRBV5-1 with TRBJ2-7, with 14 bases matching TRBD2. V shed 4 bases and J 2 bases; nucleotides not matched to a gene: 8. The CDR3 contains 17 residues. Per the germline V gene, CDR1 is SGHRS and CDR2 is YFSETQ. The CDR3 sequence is CASSPGTSGSRTYEQYF. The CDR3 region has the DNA TGCGCCAGCAGCCCCGGGACTAGCGGGAGTAGGACCTACGAGCAGTACTTC.

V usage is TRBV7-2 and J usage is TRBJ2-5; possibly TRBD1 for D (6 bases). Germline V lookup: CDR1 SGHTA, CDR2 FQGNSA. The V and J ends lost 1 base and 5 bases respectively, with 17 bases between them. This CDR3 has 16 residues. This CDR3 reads CASSLGGLGAIETQYF. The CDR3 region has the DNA TGTGCCAGCAGCTTAGGGGGGCTAGGAGCGATCGAGACCCAGTACTTC.

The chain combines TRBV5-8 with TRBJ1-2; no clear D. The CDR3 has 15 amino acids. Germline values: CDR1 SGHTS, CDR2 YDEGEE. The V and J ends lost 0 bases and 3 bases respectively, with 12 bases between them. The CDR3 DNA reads TGTGCCAGCAGCTTGGGGTCCCCGAGGGACTATGGCTACACCTTC. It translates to CASSLGSPRDYGYTF.

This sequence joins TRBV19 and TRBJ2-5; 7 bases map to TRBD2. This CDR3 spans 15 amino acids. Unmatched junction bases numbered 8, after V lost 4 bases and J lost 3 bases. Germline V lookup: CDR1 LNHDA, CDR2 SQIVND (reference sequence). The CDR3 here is CASSTHGRHKETQYF. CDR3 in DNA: TGTGCCAGTAGTACTCACGGGAGGCACAAAGAGACCCAGTACTTC.

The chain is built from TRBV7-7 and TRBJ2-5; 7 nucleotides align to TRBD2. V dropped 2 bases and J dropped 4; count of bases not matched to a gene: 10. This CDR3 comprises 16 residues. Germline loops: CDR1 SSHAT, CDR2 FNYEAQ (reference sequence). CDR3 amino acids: CASSLSRAGLGETQYF. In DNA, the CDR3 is TGTGCCAGCAGCTTAAGCAGAGCGGGACTGGGAGAGACCCAGTACTTC. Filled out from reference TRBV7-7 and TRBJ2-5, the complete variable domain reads GAGVSQSPRYKVTKRGQDVTLRCDPISSHATLYWYQQALGQGPEFLTYFNYEAQPDKSGLPSDRFSAERPEGSISTLTIQRTEQRDSAMYRCASSLSRAGLGETQYFGPGTRLLVL.

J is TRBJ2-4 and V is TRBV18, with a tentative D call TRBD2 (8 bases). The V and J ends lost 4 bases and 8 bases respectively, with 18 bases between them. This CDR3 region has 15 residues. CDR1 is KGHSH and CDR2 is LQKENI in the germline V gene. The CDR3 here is CASSQGDSGTDIQYF. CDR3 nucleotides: TGTGCCAGCTCACAAGGGGATAGCGGGACAGACATTCAGTACTTC.

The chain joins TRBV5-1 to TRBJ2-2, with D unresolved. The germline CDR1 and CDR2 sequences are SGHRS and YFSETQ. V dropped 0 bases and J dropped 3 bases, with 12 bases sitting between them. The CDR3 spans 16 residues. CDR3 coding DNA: TGCGCCAGCAGCTTGGCCGCGGAAGCTTACACCGGGGAGCTGTTTTTT. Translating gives CASSLAAEAYTGELFF.

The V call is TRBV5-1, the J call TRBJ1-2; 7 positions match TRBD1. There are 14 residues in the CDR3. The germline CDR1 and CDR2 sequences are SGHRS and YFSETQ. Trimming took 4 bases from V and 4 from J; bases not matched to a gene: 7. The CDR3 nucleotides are TGCGCCAGCAGCGGCACCGGGACAGTCTATGGCTACACCTTC. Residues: CASSGTGTVYGYTF.

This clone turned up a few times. CDR3 sequence: CASSESLGGYNEQFF. As DNA, the CDR3 is TGTGCCAGCAGTGAATCCCTGGGAGGATACAATGAGCAGTTCTTC. The chain employs TRBV25-1 and TRBJ2-1; D might be TRBD2 (6 bases). Germline V gives CDR1 MGHDK, CDR2 SYGVNS. The CDR3 is 15 amino acids. V was cut by 1 base and J by 4 bases, with 11 bases left in between. Full variable domain (rest looked up from reference TRBV25-1 and TRBJ2-1): EADIYQTPRYLVIGTGKKITLECSQTMGHDKMYWYQQDPGMELHLIHYSYGVNSTEKGDLSSESTVSRIRTEHFPLTLESARPSHTSQYLCASSESLGGYNEQFFGPGTRLTVL.